The source of this T cell receptor beta chain is a study of blood T cells in healthy people across ages. Findings and limits, study-wide: Older age coincided with a roughly linear decline in TCR beta diversity per million T cells.

Germline values: CDR1 SQVTM, CDR2 ANQGSEA. The CDR3 is made up of 12 amino acids. The ends were cut back, 4 bases at V and 9 bases at J, with 13 bases in the middle. This clonotype was counted at least ten times. The antigen remains unidentified. The second PCR ran about 6 to 12 cycles with a sample-barcoded 5' primer and J-beta primers. One entry per CDR3 protein, called by TCRdb with MiXCR from the 5' RACE reads. Of about 780,000 distinct CDR3 sequences listed, around 24% are singletons. These data were likewise used in another study, on T cells of mothers and their children.

The rearrangement uses TRBV29-1 and TRBJ2-4; D gene ambiguous. The sample taken for sequencing was blood. The TCR sequence derives from a boy younger than 18 in good health. The CDR3 DNA sequence: TGCAGCGTTGTAGAGAGATTAAGCATTCAGTACTTC. Encoded protein: CSVVERLSIQYF.